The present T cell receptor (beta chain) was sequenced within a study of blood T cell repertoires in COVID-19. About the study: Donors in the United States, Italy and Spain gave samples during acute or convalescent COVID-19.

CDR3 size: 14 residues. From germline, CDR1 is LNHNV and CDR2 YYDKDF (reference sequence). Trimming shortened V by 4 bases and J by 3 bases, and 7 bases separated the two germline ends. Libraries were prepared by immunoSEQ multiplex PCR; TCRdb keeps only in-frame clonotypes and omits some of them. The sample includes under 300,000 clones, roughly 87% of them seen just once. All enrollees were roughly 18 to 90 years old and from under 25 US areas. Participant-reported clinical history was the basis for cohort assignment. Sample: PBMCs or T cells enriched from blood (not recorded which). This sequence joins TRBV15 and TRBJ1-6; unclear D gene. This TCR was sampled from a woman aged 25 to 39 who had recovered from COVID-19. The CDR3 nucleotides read TGTGCCACCAGCAACCCAGACTATAATTCACCCCTCCACTTT. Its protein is CATSNPDYNSPLHF.